The next 22 T cell receptor beta chains were all read from a single sample in a study of response to subunit inactivated influenza vaccine. TCRdb re-derived calls from the RT-PCR reads in MiXCR, one entry per CDR3 protein. The table lists roughly 700,000 distinct CDR3 sequences, around 14% of them singletons, with 6.5% to 8.5% in the top ten. Sequences were derived from PBMCs from blood, sampled around 15 days before vaccination. The receptors here all came from a man over 45 who received an inactivated influenza vaccine.

The V gene is TRBV18, the J gene TRBJ2-7; 8 bases are a match to TRBD2. The CDR3 extends over 15 amino acids. Per the germline V gene, CDR1 is KGHSH and CDR2 is LQKENI. The V gene end was trimmed by 4 bases and the J gene end by 3 bases; junction bases not matched to a gene: 8. CDR3 DNA: TGTGCCAGCTCACAAGGGAGCGGGAGTGTCTACGAGCAGTACTTC. Translating it yields CASSQGSGSVYEQYF.

The rearrangement links TRBV7-9 to TRBJ1-4; D is perhaps TRBD1 (5 bases). The ends were cut back, 5 bases at V and 7 bases at J, with 17 bases in the middle. The CDR3 is 15 amino acids. Germline assignment: CDR1 SEHNR and CDR2 FQNEAQ (reference sequence). The CDR3, as DNA: TGTGCCAGCAGCCGAGGGGTCAACTGGGGTGAAAAACTGTTTTTT. Protein: CASSRGVNWGEKLFF.

This clonotype was counted between two and nine times. The chain is built from TRBV5-1 and TRBJ2-5, with D perhaps matching TRBD1 (6 bases). Deletions cut 0 bases from V and 4 bases from J, with 13 bases between. The CDR3 runs 15 residues. The germline CDR1 and CDR2 sequences are SGHRS and YFSETQ. As DNA, the CDR3 is TGCGCCAGCAGCTTGGGACAGGCAGCGCGAGAGACCCAGTACTTC. The encoded protein is CASSLGQAARETQYF. Full variable domain (outside the CDR3, taken from reference TRBV5-1 and TRBJ2-5): KAGVTQTPRYLIKTRGQQVTLSCSPISGHRSVSWYQQTPGQGLQFLFEYFSETQRNKGNFPGRFSGRQFSNSRSEMNVSTLELGDSALYLCASSLGQAARETQYFGPGTRLLVL.

This clonotype was seen repeatedly, ten times or more. This chain joins TRBV5-1 and TRBJ2-2; D not certain. Germline CDR1 SGHRS, CDR2 YFSETQ. V lost 0 bases and J 0 bases, leaving 12 bases between the germline ends. The CDR3 spans 17 residues. CDR3 sequence: CASSLALPRPNTGELFF. Written as DNA, the CDR3 is TGCGCCAGCAGCTTGGCACTCCCCAGGCCGAACACCGGGGAGCTGTTTTTT.

The sample holds a few counts of this clonotype. In nucleotides, the CDR3 is TGCAGTGCTAGAGCGGACAGGGGGCTCACCGGGGAGCTGTTTTTT. This codes for CSARADRGLTGELFF. V and J are TRBV20-1 and TRBJ2-2; 11 bases match TRBD1. Germline V gene lookup returns CDR1 DFQATT and CDR2 SNEGSKA (reference sequence). CDR3 length: 15 residues. Germline trimming cut 1 base from V and 4 bases from J; bases unmatched to any gene: 2.

This clonotype came up many times. The rearrangement joins TRBV5-1 to TRBJ2-7; 10 positions match TRBD2. Trimming removed 4 bases from V and 0 bases from J; junction bases left unmatched: 4. CDR1 is SGHRS, CDR2 YFSETQ, per germline. This CDR3 is 15 amino acids long. The CDR3 loop reads CASSLTSGNSYEQYF. The CDR3 region has the DNA TGCGCCAGCAGCCTAACTAGCGGGAACTCCTACGAGCAGTACTTC.

The gene calls are TRBV25-1 and TRBJ2-6; D is perhaps TRBD1 (6 bases). Germline V CDR1 and CDR2: MGHDK, SYGVNS. The CDR3 covers 17 residues. V was trimmed by 4 bases and J by 3 bases, leaving 16 bases between them. The CDR3 sequence: CASSATYRVGGANVLTF. CDR3 nucleotide sequence: TGTGCCAGCAGTGCTACTTACAGGGTTGGTGGGGCCAACGTCCTGACTTTC.

The gene calls are TRBV7-2 and TRBJ2-3; 10 bases are a match to TRBD1. The CDR3 runs to 14 residues. V shed 6 bases and J 7 bases; nucleotides not matched to a gene: 7. Germline CDR1 is SGHTA and CDR2 is FQGNSA. The CDR3 DNA reads as TGTGCCAGCAGACTACGGACAGGGGGTAATACGCAGTATTTT. This encodes CASRLRTGGNTQYF. Variable domain in full (rest from reference TRBV7-2 and TRBJ2-3): GAGVSQSPSNKVTEKGKDVELRCDPISGHTALYWYRQSLGQGLEFLIYFQGNSAPDKSGLPSDRFSAERTGGSVSTLTIQRTQQEDSAVYLCASRLRTGGNTQYFGPGTRLTVL.

Ten or more counts support this clonotype. The chain uses TRBV28 and TRBJ2-2; a possible D gene is TRBD1 (6 bases). Germline CDR1 reads MDHEN; CDR2 reads SYDVKM. The CDR3 extends over 17 amino acids. V was trimmed by 6 bases and J by 2 bases, leaving 19 bases between them. CDR3 sequence reads: CASRTTDRRINTGELFF. CDR3 in DNA: TGTGCCAGCAGGACTACCGACAGGCGCATAAACACCGGGGAGCTGTTTTTT.

V is TRBV7-2 and J is TRBJ2-1; no definite D call. From germline, CDR1 is SGHTA and CDR2 FQGNSA. V lost 1 base to trimming and J lost 8 bases, with 9 bases between them. The CDR3 runs 13 residues. The CDR3: CASSLGTEYEQFF. The CDR3 region has the DNA TGTGCCAGCAGCTTAGGTACCGAGTATGAGCAGTTCTTC. The whole variable domain, filled in from reference TRBV7-2 and TRBJ2-1, reads GAGVSQSPSNKVTEKGKDVELRCDPISGHTALYWYRQSLGQGLEFLIYFQGNSAPDKSGLPSDRFSAERTGGSVSTLTIQRTQQEDSAVYLCASSLGTEYEQFFGPGTRLTVL.

A note on this clonotype: One base away lies a much larger clone, so this may be a sequencing read error. V usage is TRBV20-1 and J usage is TRBJ2-3; the D gene could be TRBD1 or TRBD2 (5 bases each). Germline V gene sequence: CDR1 DFQATT, CDR2 SNEGSKA (reference sequence). V was clipped by 1 base and J by 0 bases, with 23 bases between them. This CDR3 has 19 amino acids. The CDR3 nucleotides are TGCAGTGCTAGAGCCAGAATCCCCATCGATGGGGGTAGCACAGATACGCAGTATTTT. Its protein product is CSARARIPIDGGSTDTQYF.

This clonotype was counted between two and nine times. J is TRBJ2-5 and V is TRBV7-3; 9 positions match TRBD2. Losses at the gene ends were 5 bases for V and 5 bases for J; bases not matched to a gene: 9. Germline-derived CDR1 and CDR2 are SGHTA and FQGTGA. The CDR3 is made up of 15 amino acids. Written as DNA, the CDR3 is TGTGCCAGCAGCCCCGAGAGCGGGAGGTGGGAGACCCAGTACTTC. It encodes CASSPESGRWETQYF.

J is TRBJ2-4 and V is TRBV15; possible D gene TRBD2, 6 bases. V was pared by 0 bases and J by 7 bases, with 16 bases between. Germline-derived CDR1 and CDR2 are LNHNV and YYDKDF (reference sequence). The CDR3 loop spans 16 amino acids. The CDR3 region is CATSRDRGAGMNIQYF. The CDR3 bases are TGTGCCACCAGCAGAGATCGGGGAGCGGGTATGAACATTCAGTACTTC.

This clonotype was observed many times. The rearrangement links TRBV12-3 or TRBV12-4 to TRBJ2-7; unclear D gene. This CDR3 contains 11 residues. The V end lost 5 bases, the J end lost 3 bases, and 5 bases lay between the germline ends. In nucleotides, the CDR3 is TGTGCCAGCAGTCATAACTACGAGCAGTACTTC. As protein: CASSHNYEQYF.

The table lists this clonotype with a few counts. V usage is TRBV7-2 and J usage is TRBJ1-2, with D possibly being TRBD1 (6 bases). Germline CDR1 is SGHTA and CDR2 is FQGNSA. The germline V and J ends were trimmed by 4 bases and 7 bases, with 22 bases remaining between them. This CDR3 has 16 residues. For the CDR3, the DNA is TGTGCCAGCAGCTCGGGAGGTGGCAGGGGCGGTAGTGGCTACACCTTC. It translates to CASSSGGGRGGSGYTF.

This clonotype was recorded a few times. This chain links TRBV7-2 with TRBJ2-7; tentative D call: TRBD2 (5 bases). CDR1 and CDR2 from the germline V gene are SGHTA and FQGNSA. Trimming pared 5 bases from V and 1 base from J, leaving 15 bases between. The CDR3 is 15 amino acids. The CDR3 region is CASSQVRDPSYEQYF. In DNA, the CDR3 is TGTGCCAGCAGCCAGGTTCGGGATCCATCCTACGAGCAGTACTTC.

The V and J genes are TRBV7-2 and TRBJ2-7; possibly TRBD2 for D (5 bases). Per germline, CDR1 SGHTA and CDR2 FQGNSA. Trimming left V 3 bases short and J 1 base short, with 10 bases between. The CDR3 has 14 amino acids. CDR3 protein: CASSFRRESYEQYF. DNA for the CDR3: TGTGCCAGCAGCTTTAGACGGGAATCCTACGAGCAGTACTTC.

This clonotype was counted between two and nine times. The V and J genes are TRBV19 and TRBJ1-6; 8 nucleotides line up with TRBD1. Trimming cost V 5 bases and J 0 bases; bases outside gene matches: 3. Germline CDR1 LNHDA, CDR2 SQIVND (reference sequence). The CDR3 runs to 16 residues. The CDR3 DNA follows: TGTGCCAGTAGTCGACAGGGGAGCTCCTATAATTCACCCCTCCACTTT. This codes for CASSRQGSSYNSPLHF.

The chain employs TRBV12-3 or TRBV12-4 and TRBJ2-5; TRBD1 matches at 10 bases. The J segment lost 5 bases and the V segment lost 5 bases, leaving 2 bases of the junction unmatched. This CDR3 contains 13 residues. DNA of the CDR3: TGTGCCAGCAGTGGGGACAGGGGTGAGACCCAGTACTTC. Its protein is CASSGDRGETQYF.

This clonotype was observed a few times. This chain connects TRBV7-8 to TRBJ2-2; weak D call: TRBD1 (6 bases). Germline V CDR1 and CDR2: SGHVS, FQNEAQ. This CDR3 spans 15 amino acids. V shed 8 bases and J shed 6 bases, with 19 bases lying between them. The CDR3 nucleotides are TGTGCCAGCGGTCCCCCTACAGGGACCGCCGGGGAGCTGTTTTTT. Its translation is CASGPPTGTAGELFF.

This clonotype was observed a few times. The V call is TRBV6-5, the J call TRBJ2-5; 10 nucleotides align to TRBD2. CDR3 length equals 17 residues. CDR1 and CDR2 (germline): MNHEY, SVGAGI. V gave up 0 bases and J gave up 5 bases; unmatched junction bases: 9. CDR3 region: CASSYSLAGVPSETQYF. The CDR3 region has the DNA TGTGCCAGCAGTTACTCTCTAGCGGGGGTACCATCCGAGACCCAGTACTTC.

In nucleotides, the CDR3 is TGTGCCAGCAGCCAGGACTGGGCGGGAGCGGCAGATACGCAGTATTTT. This gives the protein CASSQDWAGAADTQYF. The chain couples TRBV7-9 to TRBJ2-3, with 7 bases lining up with TRBD2. Germline CDR1 and CDR2: SEHNR and FQNEAQ (reference sequence). The CDR3 loop spans 16 amino acids. V lost 5 bases and J lost 4; bases outside the gene matches: 12.